One sample yielded the 4 T cell receptor beta chains listed below, sequenced in a study of OX40 agonist ivuxolimab in advanced cancers. This table comes from immunoSEQ multiplex PCR, and its TCRdb copy is limited to in-frame clones, with some not included. The profile shows 55,000 to 70,000 clones, roughly 80% of them singletons. This specimen was CD4+ or CD8+ T cells sorted from blood, taken in a trial of the OX40 agonist ivuxolimab. The origin of the receptors is an adult with an advanced solid tumor such as melanoma, head and neck, liver or kidney cancer.

The chain has TRBV30 and TRBJ1-1; D is unclear. Trimming took off 0 bases at V and 8 bases at J, with 7 bases between the two ends. The CDR3 runs 11 residues. Germline V lookup: CDR1 GTSNPN, CDR2 SVGIG (reference sequence). CDR3 nucleotide sequence: TGTGCCTGGAGTGTACAGAAGGAAGCTTTCTTT. This gives the protein CAWSVQKEAFF.

The chain links TRBV5-1 to TRBJ2-5; D call uncertain. CDR1 and CDR2 from the germline V gene are SGHRS and YFSETQ. The CDR3 covers 16 residues. With 0 bases removed from V and 3 bases from J, the gap between germline ends came to 15 bases. The CDR3 coding sequence is TGCGCCAGCAGCTTGGGTAGGAGTTGGGTCGAAGAGACCCAGTACTTC. This translates into CASSLGRSWVEETQYF.

The chain joins TRBV5-1 to TRBJ2-5, with 7 bases that match TRBD2. Germline V lookup: CDR1 SGHRS, CDR2 YFSETQ. Germline trimming cut 3 bases from V and 3 bases from J; bases unmatched to any gene: 8. This CDR3 has 15 amino acids. CDR3 coding DNA: TGCGCCAGCAGCTGGGGAGGGGAACGGGAAGAGACCCAGTACTTC. This sequence encodes CASSWGGEREETQYF.

The CDR3 DNA reads TGTGCCAGCAGCTTCGGACAAAATCAGCCCCAGCATTTT. Translated, it gives CASSFGQNQPQHF. The V and J genes are TRBV5-6 and TRBJ1-5; perhaps TRBD1 as D (5 bases). The CDR3 totals 13 residues. Trimming took 2 bases from V and 4 from J, leaving 7 bases between them. Germline CDR1 and CDR2: SGHDT and YYEEEE.